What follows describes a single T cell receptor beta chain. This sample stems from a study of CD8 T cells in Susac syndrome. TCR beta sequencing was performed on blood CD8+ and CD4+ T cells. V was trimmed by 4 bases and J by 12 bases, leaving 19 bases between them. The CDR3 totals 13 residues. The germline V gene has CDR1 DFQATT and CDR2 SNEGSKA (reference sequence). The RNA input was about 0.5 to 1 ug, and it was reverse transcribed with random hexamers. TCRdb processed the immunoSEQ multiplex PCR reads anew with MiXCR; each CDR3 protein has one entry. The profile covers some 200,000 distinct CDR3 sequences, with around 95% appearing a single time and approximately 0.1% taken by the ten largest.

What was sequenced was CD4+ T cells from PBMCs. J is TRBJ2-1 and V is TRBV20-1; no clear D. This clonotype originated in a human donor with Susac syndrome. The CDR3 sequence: CSATPPHARAQFF. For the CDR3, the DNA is TGCAGTGCTACCCCCCCCCACGCCCGGGCGCAGTTCTTC.